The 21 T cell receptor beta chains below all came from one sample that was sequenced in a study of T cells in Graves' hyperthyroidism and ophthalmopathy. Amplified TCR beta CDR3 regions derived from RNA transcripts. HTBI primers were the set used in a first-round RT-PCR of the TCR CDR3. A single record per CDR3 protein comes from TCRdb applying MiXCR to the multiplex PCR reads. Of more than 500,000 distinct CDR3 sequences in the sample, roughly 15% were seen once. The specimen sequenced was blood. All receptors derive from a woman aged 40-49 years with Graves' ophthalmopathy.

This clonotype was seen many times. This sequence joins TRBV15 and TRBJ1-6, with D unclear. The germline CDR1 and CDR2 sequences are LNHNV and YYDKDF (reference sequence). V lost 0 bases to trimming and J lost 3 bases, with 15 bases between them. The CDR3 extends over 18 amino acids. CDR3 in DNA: TGTGCCACCAGCAGAGATACGGCAGTTGGTGGCTATAATTCACCCCTCCACTTT. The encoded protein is CATSRDTAVGGYNSPLHF.

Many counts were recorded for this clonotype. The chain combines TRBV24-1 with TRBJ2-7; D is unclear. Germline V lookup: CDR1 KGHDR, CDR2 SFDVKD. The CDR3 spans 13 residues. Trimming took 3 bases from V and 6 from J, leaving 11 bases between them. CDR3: CATSDASRSEQYF. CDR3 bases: TGTGCCACCAGTGATGCCTCCCGGAGCGAGCAGTACTTC.

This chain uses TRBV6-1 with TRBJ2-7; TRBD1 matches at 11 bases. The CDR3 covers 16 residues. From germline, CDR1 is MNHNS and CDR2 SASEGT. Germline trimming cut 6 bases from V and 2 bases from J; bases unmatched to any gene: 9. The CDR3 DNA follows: TGTGCCAGCAGATCCGGACAGGGGGCCAGTCCCTACGAGCAGTACTTC. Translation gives CASRSGQGASPYEQYF.

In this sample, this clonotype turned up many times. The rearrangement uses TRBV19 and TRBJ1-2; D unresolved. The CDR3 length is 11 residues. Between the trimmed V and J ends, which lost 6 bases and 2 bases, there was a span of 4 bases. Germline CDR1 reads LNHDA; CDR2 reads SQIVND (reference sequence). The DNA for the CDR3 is TGTGCCAGTAGGTTCAACTATGGCTACACCTTC. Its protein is CASRFNYGYTF.

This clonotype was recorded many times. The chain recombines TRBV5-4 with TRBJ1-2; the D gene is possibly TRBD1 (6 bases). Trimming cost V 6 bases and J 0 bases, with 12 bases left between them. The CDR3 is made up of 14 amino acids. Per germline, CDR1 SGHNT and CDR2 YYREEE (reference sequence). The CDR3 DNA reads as TGTGCCAGCATCGAGGGGGGAGCTAACTATGGCTACACCTTC. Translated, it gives CASIEGGANYGYTF.

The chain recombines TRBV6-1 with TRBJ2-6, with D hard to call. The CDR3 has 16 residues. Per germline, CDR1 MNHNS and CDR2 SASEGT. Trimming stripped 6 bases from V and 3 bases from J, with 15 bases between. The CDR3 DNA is TGTGCCAGCAGAATGGACCCGAGCGATGGGGCCAACGTCCTGACTTTC. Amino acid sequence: CASRMDPSDGANVLTF.

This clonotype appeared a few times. CDR3 bases: TGTGCCAGCACCTTAGACAGGGTCGGGGGCAATCAGCCCCAGCATTTT. This encodes CASTLDRVGGNQPQHF. The chain joins TRBV12-3 or TRBV12-4 to TRBJ1-5; 7 bases agree with TRBD1. The CDR3 length is 16 residues. V was clipped by 7 bases and J by 2 bases; unmatched bases: 11.

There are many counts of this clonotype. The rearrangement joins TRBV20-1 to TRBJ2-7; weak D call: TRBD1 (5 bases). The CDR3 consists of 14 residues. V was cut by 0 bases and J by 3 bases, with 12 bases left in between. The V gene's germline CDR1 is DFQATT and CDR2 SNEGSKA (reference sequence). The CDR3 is CSARDKGAFYEQYF. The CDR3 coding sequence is TGCAGTGCTAGAGATAAAGGGGCCTTCTACGAGCAGTACTTC.

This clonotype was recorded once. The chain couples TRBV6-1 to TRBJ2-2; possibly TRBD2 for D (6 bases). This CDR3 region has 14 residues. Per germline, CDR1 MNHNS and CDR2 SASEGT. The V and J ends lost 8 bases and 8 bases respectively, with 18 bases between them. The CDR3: CASAAGSLGGELFF. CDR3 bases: TGTGCCAGCGCAGCGGGCTCATTGGGGGGGGAGCTGTTTTTT.

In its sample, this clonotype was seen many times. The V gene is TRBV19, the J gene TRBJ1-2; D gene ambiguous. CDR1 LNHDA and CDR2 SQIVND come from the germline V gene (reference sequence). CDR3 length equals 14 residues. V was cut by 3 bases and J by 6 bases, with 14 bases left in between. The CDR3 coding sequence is TGTGCCAGTAGTATGCGGGCAGAGGTAGATGGCTACACCTTC. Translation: CASSMRAEVDGYTF.

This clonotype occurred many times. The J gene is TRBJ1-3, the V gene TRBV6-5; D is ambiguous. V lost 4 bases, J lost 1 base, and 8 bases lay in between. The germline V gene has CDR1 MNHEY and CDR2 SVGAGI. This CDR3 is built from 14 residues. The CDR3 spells CASSSWASGNTIYF. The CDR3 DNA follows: TGTGCCAGCAGTTCGTGGGCTTCTGGAAACACCATATATTTT.

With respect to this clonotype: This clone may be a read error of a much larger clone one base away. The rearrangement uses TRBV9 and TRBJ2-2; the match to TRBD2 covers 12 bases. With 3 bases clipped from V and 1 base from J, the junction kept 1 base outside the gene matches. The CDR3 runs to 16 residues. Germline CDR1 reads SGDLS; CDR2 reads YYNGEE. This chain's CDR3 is CASSGTSGMNTGELFF. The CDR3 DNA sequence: TGTGCCAGCAGCGGGACTAGCGGGATGAACACCGGGGAGCTGTTTTTT.

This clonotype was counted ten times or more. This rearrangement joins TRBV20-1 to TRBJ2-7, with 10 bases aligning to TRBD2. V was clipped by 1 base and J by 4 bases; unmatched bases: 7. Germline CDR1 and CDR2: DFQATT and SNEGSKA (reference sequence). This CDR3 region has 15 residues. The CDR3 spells CSARVLAGGRYEQYF. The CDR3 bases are TGCAGTGCTAGAGTATTAGCGGGAGGTCGGTACGAGCAGTACTTC.

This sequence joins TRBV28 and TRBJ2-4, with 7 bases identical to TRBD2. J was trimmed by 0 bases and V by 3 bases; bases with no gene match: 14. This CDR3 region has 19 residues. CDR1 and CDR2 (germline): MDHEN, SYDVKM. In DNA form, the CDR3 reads TGTGCCAGCAGTTTTAAGAGAGGGGACTACACCTTAGCCAAAAACATTCAGTACTTC. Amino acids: CASSFKRGDYTLAKNIQYF.

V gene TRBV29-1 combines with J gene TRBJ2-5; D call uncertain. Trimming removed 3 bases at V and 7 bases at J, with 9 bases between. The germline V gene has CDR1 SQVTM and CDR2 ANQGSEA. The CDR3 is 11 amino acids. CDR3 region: CSVEIAGTQYF. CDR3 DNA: TGCAGCGTTGAGATCGCCGGGACCCAGTACTTC.

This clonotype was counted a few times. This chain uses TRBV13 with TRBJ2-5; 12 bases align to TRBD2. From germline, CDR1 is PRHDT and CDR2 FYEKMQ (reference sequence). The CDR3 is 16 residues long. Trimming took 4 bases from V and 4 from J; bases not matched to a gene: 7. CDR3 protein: CASSSTSGSLRETQYF. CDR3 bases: TGTGCCAGCAGCTCGACTAGCGGGAGTCTAAGAGAGACCCAGTACTTC.

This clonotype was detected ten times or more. CDR3 loop: CSVEDRNYGYTF. The CDR3 DNA reads TGCAGCGTTGAGGACAGGAACTATGGCTACACCTTC. V is TRBV29-1 and J is TRBJ1-2; TRBD1 matches 7 bases. The germline V gene encodes CDR1 SQVTM and CDR2 ANQGSEA. CDR3 length: 12 residues. The V gene end was trimmed by 3 bases and the J gene end by 2 bases; junction bases not matched to a gene: 0.

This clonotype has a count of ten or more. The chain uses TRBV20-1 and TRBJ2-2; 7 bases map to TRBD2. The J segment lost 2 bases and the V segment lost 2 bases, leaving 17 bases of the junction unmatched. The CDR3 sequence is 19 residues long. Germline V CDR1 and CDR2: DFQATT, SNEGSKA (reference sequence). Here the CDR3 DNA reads TGCAGTGCTAGACTGCCAGCGGGACTCGGGGCTCGAAACACCGGGGAGCTGTTTTTT. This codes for CSARLPAGLGARNTGELFF.

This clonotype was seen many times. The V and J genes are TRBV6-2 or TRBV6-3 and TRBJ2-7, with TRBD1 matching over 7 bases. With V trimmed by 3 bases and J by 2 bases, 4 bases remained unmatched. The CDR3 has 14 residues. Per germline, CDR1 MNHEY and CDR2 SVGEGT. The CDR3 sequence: CASSYRTGPYEQYF. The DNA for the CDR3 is TGTGCCAGCAGTTATAGGACAGGTCCCTACGAGCAGTACTTC.

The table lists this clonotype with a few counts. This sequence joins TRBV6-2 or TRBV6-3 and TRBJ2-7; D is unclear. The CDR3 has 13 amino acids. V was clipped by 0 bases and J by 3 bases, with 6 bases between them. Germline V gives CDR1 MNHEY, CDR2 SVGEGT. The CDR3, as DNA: TGTGCCAGCAGTTACTCGGTCCGCTACGAGCAGTACTTC. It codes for CASSYSVRYEQYF.

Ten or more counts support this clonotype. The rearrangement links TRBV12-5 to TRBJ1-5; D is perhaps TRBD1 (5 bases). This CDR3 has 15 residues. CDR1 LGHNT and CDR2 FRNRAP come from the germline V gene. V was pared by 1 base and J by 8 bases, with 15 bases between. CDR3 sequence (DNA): TGTGCTAGTGGTTTGGGGCAGTCGGCGGGGGAGCCCCAGCATTTT. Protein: CASGLGQSAGEPQHF.